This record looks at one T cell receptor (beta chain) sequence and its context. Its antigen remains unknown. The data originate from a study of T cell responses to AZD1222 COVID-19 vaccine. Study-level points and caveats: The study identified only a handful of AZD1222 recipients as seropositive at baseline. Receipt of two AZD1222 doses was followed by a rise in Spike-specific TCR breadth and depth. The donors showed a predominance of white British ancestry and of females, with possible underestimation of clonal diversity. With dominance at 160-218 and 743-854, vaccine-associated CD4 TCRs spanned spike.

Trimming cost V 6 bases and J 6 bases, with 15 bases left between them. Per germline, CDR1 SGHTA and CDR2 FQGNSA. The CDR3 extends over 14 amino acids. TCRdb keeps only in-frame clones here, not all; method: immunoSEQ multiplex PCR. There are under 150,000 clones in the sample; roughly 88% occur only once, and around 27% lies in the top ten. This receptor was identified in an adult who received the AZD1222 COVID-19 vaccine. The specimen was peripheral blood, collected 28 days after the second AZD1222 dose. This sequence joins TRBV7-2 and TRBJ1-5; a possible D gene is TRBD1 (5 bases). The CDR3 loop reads CASRPRGGSQPQHF. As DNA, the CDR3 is TGTGCCAGCAGACCCCGGGGGGGAAGTCAGCCCCAGCATTTT.